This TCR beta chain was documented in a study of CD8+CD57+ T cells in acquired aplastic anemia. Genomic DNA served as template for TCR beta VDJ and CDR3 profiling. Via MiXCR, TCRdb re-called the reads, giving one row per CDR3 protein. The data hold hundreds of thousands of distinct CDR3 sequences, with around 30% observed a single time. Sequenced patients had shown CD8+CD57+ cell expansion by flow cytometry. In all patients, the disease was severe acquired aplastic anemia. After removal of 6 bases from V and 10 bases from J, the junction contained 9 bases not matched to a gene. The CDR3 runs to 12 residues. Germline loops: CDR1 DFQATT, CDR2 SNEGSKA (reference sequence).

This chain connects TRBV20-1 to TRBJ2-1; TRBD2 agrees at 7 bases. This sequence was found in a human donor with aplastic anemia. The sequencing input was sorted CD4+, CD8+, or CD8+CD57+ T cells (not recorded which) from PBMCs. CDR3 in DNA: TGCAGTGCCTATCCGGGACTAAGCGAGCAGTTCTTC. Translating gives CSAYPGLSEQFF.